In its sample, the clone carrying this T cell receptor (beta chain) was seen a few times. The data originate from a study of blood T cell repertoires in COVID-19. The table came from immunoSEQ multiplex PCR; TCRdb's copy has only in-frame clones and leaves some out. The data contain roughly 240,000 clones, around four fifths of them singletons. The CDR3 length is 18 residues. Germline V lookup: CDR1 DFQATT, CDR2 SNEGSKA (reference sequence). With 3 bases clipped from V and 0 bases from J, the junction kept 14 bases outside the gene matches. The sample was peripheral blood. The TCR sequence derives from a woman in her sixties or seventies with acute or convalescent COVID-19. The rearrangement uses TRBV20-1 and TRBJ1-5; 7 bases agree with TRBD1. The CDR3 region is CSASRGLYISYSNQPQHF. DNA for the CDR3: TGCAGTGCTAGTAGGGGGCTCTACATATCTTATAGCAATCAGCCCCAGCATTTT.